Below are 14 T cell receptor beta chains sequenced from a single sample in a study of vaccination and CD4 T cells after COVID-19. Sequencing of cultured CD4+ T cell DNA used the Oncomine TCR Beta short-read assay. TCRdb itself ran the PCR reads through MiXCR, one entry per CDR3 protein. The sample lists around 18,000 distinct CDR3 sequences, around 40% seen once, with roughly 15% in the top ten. These TCRs' antigens remain unknown. Time point denoted: late sampling 161 to 241 days after vaccination in a few convalescent patients. Documented treatment: approximately 9-day PBMC culture with coronavirus spike peptide pools or control peptides (ViraFEST assay). The starting material was CD4+ T cells from blood, cultured in vitro, obtained about 7 months after SARS-CoV-2 vaccination. The origin of the receptors is a human donor who had recovered from COVID-19.

The rearrangement joins TRBV4-2 to TRBJ2-3, with TRBD2 identical over 7 bases. This CDR3 is built from 15 residues. V shed 4 bases, J shed 0 bases, and the junction held 4 bases outside the gene matches. Germline V lookup: CDR1 LGHNA, CDR2 YNFKEQ. The CDR3 is CASSPRDYSTDTQYF. In DNA, the CDR3 is TGTGCCAGCAGCCCCCGGGACTATAGCACAGATACGCAGTATTTT.

This clonotype was picked up a small number of times. V is TRBV20-1 and J is TRBJ2-5; D call uncertain. Germline CDR1 reads DFQATT; CDR2 reads SNEGSKA (reference sequence). V lost 3 bases to trimming and J lost 0 bases, with 8 bases between them. The CDR3 extends over 13 amino acids. CDR3 sequence reads: CSARDGNQETQYF. CDR3 DNA sequence: TGCAGTGCTAGGGACGGAAACCAAGAGACCCAGTACTTC.

J is TRBJ2-7 and V is TRBV10-1, with D perhaps TRBD2 (5 bases). V dropped 7 bases and J dropped 2 bases, with 24 bases sitting between them. Per the germline V gene, CDR1 is WNHNN and CDR2 is SYGVQD (reference sequence). CDR3 length: 17 residues. The CDR3 spells CASKVTREGVGTYEQYF. The DNA of the CDR3 is TGCGCCAGCAAGGTCACTCGTGAGGGAGTCGGGACCTACGAGCAGTACTTC.

The J gene is TRBJ2-7, the V gene TRBV7-9; 9 bases agree with TRBD2. J was trimmed by 6 bases and V by 8 bases; bases with no gene match: 8. The length of the CDR3 is 13 residues. Germline V gene sequence: CDR1 SEHNR, CDR2 FQNEAQ (reference sequence). CDR3 nucleotides: TGTGCCAGCGTGGGCGGGAGGGCCTCCGAGCAGTACTTC. Translated: CASVGGRASEQYF. Full variable domain (rest looked up from reference TRBV7-9 and TRBJ2-7): DTGVSQNPRHKITKRGQNVTFRCDPISEHNRLYWYRQTLGQGPEFLTYFQNEAQLEKSRLLSDRFSAERPKGSFSTLEIQRTEQGDSAMYLCASVGGRASEQYFGPGTRLTVT.

The sample holds a few counts of this clonotype. The V call is TRBV7-3, the J call TRBJ2-7; maybe TRBD1 (5 bases). Germline V gene sequence: CDR1 SGHTA, CDR2 FQGTGA. This CDR3 spans 13 amino acids. V shed 0 bases and J shed 3 bases, with 6 bases lying between them. CDR3 in amino acids: CASSLTDSYEQYF. CDR3 nucleotide sequence: TGTGCCAGCAGCTTAACCGACAGCTACGAGCAGTACTTC.

This clonotype was observed once. The chain is built from TRBV6-1 and TRBJ2-3; D gene ambiguous. The germline V gene encodes CDR1 MNHNS and CDR2 SASEGT. The length of the CDR3 is 13 residues. Trimming removed 1 base at V and 2 bases at J, with 4 bases between. In nucleotides, the CDR3 is TGTGCCAGCAGTGAAGGTAACACAGATACGCAGTATTTT. It encodes CASSEGNTDTQYF.

In its sample, this clonotype is medium-sized. This chain uses TRBV7-2 with TRBJ2-7; D is ambiguous. The V end lost 0 bases, the J end lost 7 bases, and 10 bases lay between the germline ends. Germline CDR1 reads SGHTA; CDR2 reads FQGNSA. This CDR3 spans 13 amino acids. The CDR3 sequence is CASSLARQWEQYF. The CDR3 bases are TGTGCCAGCAGCTTAGCGCGGCAGTGGGAGCAGTACTTC.

V usage is TRBV11-2 and J usage is TRBJ1-3, with no clear D. The V and J ends lost 3 bases and 0 bases respectively, with 6 bases between them. The CDR3 is 14 amino acids. Germline CDR1 is SGHAT and CDR2 is FQNNGV. CDR3 DNA sequence: TGTGCCAGCAGCTTGAGGAGCTCTGGAAACACCATATATTTT. It yields the protein CASSLRSSGNTIYF.

V gene TRBV7-2 combines with J gene TRBJ2-3, with 9 bases identical to TRBD2. CDR1 and CDR2 (germline): SGHTA, FQGNSA. The V and J ends lost 1 base and 5 bases, in that order; junction bases with no gene match: 10. CDR3 length: 17 amino acids. CDR3 sequence: CASSLGRAGGPQDTQYF. CDR3 bases: TGTGCCAGCAGCTTAGGTCGGGCGGGGGGGCCTCAAGATACGCAGTATTTT.

This clonotype was counted a few times. The CDR3 loop reads CSARDTENYGYTF. Here the CDR3 DNA reads TGCAGTGCTAGAGATACGGAGAACTATGGCTACACCTTC. The chain carries TRBV20-1 and TRBJ1-2; no firm D call. The CDR3 sequence is 13 residues long. The V end lost 0 bases, the J end lost 2 bases, and 7 bases lay between the germline ends. Germline V gene data show CDR1 as DFQATT and CDR2 as SNEGSKA (reference sequence).

By share, this clonotype counts as medium-sized (0.01 to 0.1%). CDR3 DNA: TGTGCCAGCAGCCTCACCGGGCCGCAGTATTTT. This gives the protein CASSLTGPQYF. The gene calls are TRBV7-2 and TRBJ2-3, with no clear D. The CDR3 has 11 residues. Between the trimmed V and J ends, which lost 5 bases and 10 bases, there was a span of 10 bases. Germline V lookup: CDR1 SGHTA, CDR2 FQGNSA.

The chain combines TRBV2 with TRBJ1-6; TRBD1 aligns across 8 bases. From germline, CDR1 is SNHLY and CDR2 FYNNEI. The length of the CDR3 is 13 residues. V trimming: 7 bases; J trimming: 13 bases; junction bases outside the gene matches: 9. The CDR3 DNA reads TGTGCCAGCAACAGACAGGGGACGCTTCCCCTCCACTTT. It translates to CASNRQGTLPLHF.

The rearrangement uses TRBV2 and TRBJ1-2; 8 bases map to TRBD1. Germline trimming cut 4 bases from V and 2 bases from J; bases unmatched to any gene: 0. This CDR3 has 13 amino acids. Germline V gene sequence: CDR1 SNHLY, CDR2 FYNNEI. The CDR3 nucleotides read TGTGCCAGCAGTGGGGACAGGAACTATGGCTACACCTTC. Translated: CASSGDRNYGYTF.

The table lists this clonotype with a few counts. CDR3 sequence: CASTGSRGAYGYTF. Written as DNA, the CDR3 is TGTGCCAGCACCGGGAGTCGAGGGGCGTATGGCTACACCTTC. The V and J genes are TRBV6-1 and TRBJ1-2; TRBD1 is a possible D gene (5 bases). The CDR3 spans 14 residues. V was clipped by 7 bases and J by 5 bases, with 17 bases between them. The germline gives CDR1 MNHNS, CDR2 SASEGT.